This T cell receptor beta chain appears in the sequencing data of a study of cytomegalovirus exposure and HLA in healthy donors. Study as a whole: The same platform used for the 666 first-cohort repertoires was also used for the 120 or so validation repertoires, as a later analysis reported.

The CDR3 extends over 15 amino acids. The germline V gene encodes CDR1 SGHNT and CDR2 YYREEE (reference sequence). The germline V and J ends were trimmed by 3 bases and 5 bases, with 14 bases remaining between them. Assay used: immunoSEQ multiplex PCR; TCRdb lists only in-frame clones, some missing. This sample carries some 100,000 clones, 86% of them seen once, and the ten largest clones take 4.9%. Sample: PBMCs. This clonotype originated in a man between 18 and 35 years old in good health and CMV-seronegative. The chain couples TRBV5-4 to TRBJ2-2; tentatively, D is TRBD1 (6 bases). DNA for the CDR3: TGTGCCAGCAGCTCCTACAGGGCGCGAACCGGGGAGCTGTTTTTT. This encodes CASSSYRARTGELFF.